This TCR beta chain is drawn from a study of blood T cell repertoires in COVID-19. Study-wide background: Sample material is recorded as cDNA or gDNA derived from T cells, B-cell-depleted T cells, or PBMCs.

Patients at the Seattle site were enrolled during active infection and followed longitudinally. Assay used: immunoSEQ multiplex PCR; TCRdb lists only in-frame clones, some missing. The sample includes roughly 250,000 clones, around 82% of them seen just once. The V gene end was trimmed by 3 bases and the J gene end by 5 bases; junction bases not matched to a gene: 7. This CDR3 spans 15 amino acids. Germline CDR1 reads SGHTA; CDR2 reads FQGNSA. This clone has a handful of counts. This clonotype was sampled from a person aged 70 to 85 with COVID-19, enrolled during active disease. The V call is TRBV7-2, the J call TRBJ1-2; 9 bases agree with TRBD1. The specimen was peripheral blood. The CDR3 DNA reads TGTGCCAGCAGCTTGGTGGGACAGGGTCAATATGGCTACACCTTC. It codes for CASSLVGQGQYGYTF.